This T cell receptor beta chain was recovered during a study of vaccination and CD4 T cells after COVID-19. Comments on this clonotype: Its specificity is unknown.

Overall study results and limits: Convalescent patients saw a median about 85% of their reactive clones show up only after vaccination.

TCRdb ran MiXCR on the PCR reads and lists one entry per CDR3 protein. In the table there are roughly 22,000 distinct CDR3 sequences, 50% to 60% of which are singletons. Germline-derived CDR1 and CDR2 are SEHNR and FQNEAQ (reference sequence). J lost 2 bases, V lost 5 bases, and 11 bases had no gene match. The CDR3 loop spans 18 amino acids. The chain is built from TRBV7-9 and TRBJ2-7; TRBD2 agrees at 14 bases. The clonotype was recovered from a human donor who had recovered from COVID-19. The sample in question was CD4+ T cells from blood, obtained before SARS-CoV-2 vaccination. The CDR3 loop reads CASSMDRGLAGATYEQYF. Written as DNA, the CDR3 is TGTGCCAGCAGCATGGACAGGGGACTAGCGGGAGCAACCTACGAGCAGTACTTC. Based on the CDR3 plus reference TRBV7-9 and TRBJ2-7, the full variable domain is DTGVSQNPRHKITKRGQNVTFRCDPISEHNRLYWYRQTLGQGPEFLTYFQNEAQLEKSRLLSDRFSAERPKGSFSTLEIQRTEQGDSAMYLCASSMDRGLAGATYEQYFGPGTRLTVT.